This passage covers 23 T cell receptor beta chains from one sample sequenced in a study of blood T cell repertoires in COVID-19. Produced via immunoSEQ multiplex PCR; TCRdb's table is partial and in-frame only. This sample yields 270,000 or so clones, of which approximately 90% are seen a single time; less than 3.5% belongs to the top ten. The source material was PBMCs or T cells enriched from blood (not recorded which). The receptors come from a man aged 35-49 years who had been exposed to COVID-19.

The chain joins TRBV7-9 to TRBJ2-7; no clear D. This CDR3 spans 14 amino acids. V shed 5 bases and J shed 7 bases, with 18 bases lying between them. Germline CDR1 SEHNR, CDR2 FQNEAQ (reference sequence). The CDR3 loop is CASSVLGHAGEQYF. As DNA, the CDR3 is TGTGCCAGCAGCGTCCTCGGCCATGCAGGAGAGCAGTACTTC.

As DNA, the CDR3 is TGTGCCAGCAGCTTAAAGGCGTACGGGGACTCCAGCACTGAAGCTTTCTTT. This sequence encodes CASSLKAYGDSSTEAFF. The chain has TRBV11-2 and TRBJ1-1, with D possibly TRBD1 on 5 matching bases. V was trimmed by 2 bases and J by 4 bases, leaving 20 bases between them. CDR1 is SGHAT and CDR2 is FQNNGV in the germline V gene. The CDR3 covers 17 residues.

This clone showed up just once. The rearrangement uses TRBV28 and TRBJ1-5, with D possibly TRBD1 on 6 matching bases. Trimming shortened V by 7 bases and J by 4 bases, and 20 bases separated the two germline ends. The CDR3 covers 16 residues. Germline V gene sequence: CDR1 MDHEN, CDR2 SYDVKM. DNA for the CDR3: TGTGCCAGCACCTTACAAAGTCCGGACAGAAATCAGCCCCAGCATTTT. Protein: CASTLQSPDRNQPQHF. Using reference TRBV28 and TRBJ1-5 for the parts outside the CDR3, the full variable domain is DVKVTQSSRYLVKRTGEKVFLECVQDMDHENMFWYRQDPGLGLRLIYFSYDVKMKEKGDIPEGYSVSREKKERFSLILESASTNQTSMYLCASTLQSPDRNQPQHFGDGTRLSIL.

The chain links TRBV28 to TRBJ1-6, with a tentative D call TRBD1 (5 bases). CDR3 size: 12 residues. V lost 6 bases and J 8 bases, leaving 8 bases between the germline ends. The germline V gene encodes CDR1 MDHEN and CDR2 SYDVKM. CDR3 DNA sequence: TGTGCCAGCAGGGGGGGGGATTCACCCCTCCACTTT. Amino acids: CASRGGDSPLHF. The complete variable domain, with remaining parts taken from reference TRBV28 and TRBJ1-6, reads DVKVTQSSRYLVKRTGEKVFLECVQDMDHENMFWYRQDPGLGLRLIYFSYDVKMKEKGDIPEGYSVSREKKERFSLILESASTNQTSMYLCASRGGDSPLHFGNGTRLTVT.

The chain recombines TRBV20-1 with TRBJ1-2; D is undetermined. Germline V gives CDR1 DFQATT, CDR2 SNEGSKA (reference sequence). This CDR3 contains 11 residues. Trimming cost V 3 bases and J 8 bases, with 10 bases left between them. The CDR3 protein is CSASGKEGYTF. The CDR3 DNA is TGCAGTGCTAGTGGGAAGGAGGGCTACACCTTC.

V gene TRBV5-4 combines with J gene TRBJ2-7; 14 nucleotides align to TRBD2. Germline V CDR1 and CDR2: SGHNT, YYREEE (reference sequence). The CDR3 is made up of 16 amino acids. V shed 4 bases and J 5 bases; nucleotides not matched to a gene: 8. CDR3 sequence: CASSPQGTSGRDEQYF. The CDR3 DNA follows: TGTGCCAGCAGCCCCCAAGGGACTAGCGGGAGAGACGAGCAGTACTTC.

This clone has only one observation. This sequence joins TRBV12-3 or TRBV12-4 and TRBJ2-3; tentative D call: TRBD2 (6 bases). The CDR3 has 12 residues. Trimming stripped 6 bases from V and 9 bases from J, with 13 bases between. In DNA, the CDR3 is TGTGCCAGCAGCTCACTAGCTGTCACGCAGTATTTT. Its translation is CASSSLAVTQYF.

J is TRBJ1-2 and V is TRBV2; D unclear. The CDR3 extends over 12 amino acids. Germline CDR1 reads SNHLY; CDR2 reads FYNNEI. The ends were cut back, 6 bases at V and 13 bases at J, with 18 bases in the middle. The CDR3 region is CASSETDFSITF. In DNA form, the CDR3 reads TGTGCCAGCAGCGAAACGGACTTCTCGATCACCTTC.

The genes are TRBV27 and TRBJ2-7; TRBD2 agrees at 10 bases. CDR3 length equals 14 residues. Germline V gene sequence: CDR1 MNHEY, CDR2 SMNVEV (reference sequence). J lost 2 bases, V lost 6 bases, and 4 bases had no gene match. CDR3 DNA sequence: TGTGCCAGCAGACCAGCGGGAGGGCCCTACGAGCAGTACTTC. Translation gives CASRPAGGPYEQYF.

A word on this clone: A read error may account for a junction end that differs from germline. In DNA, the CDR3 is TGCGCCAGCAGCCGTTTAGGACTCTCCAACAATGAGCAGTTCTTC. Protein product: CASSRLGLSNNEQFF. The chain combines TRBV4-1 with TRBJ2-1; D possibly corresponds to TRBD2 (5 bases). Per the germline V gene, CDR1 is MGHRA and CDR2 is YSYEKL. This CDR3 spans 15 amino acids.

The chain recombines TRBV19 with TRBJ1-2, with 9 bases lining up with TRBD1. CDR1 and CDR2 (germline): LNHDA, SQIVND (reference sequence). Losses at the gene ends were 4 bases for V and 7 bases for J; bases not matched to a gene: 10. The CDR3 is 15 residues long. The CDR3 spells CASSRTGTGFLGYTF. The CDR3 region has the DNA TGTGCCAGTAGTAGGACCGGGACAGGGTTTCTTGGCTACACCTTC.

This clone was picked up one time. The CDR3, as DNA: TGTGCCACCGCCAGGGGTGCGATGGCTTTCTTT. Its translation: CATARGAMAFF. J is TRBJ1-1 and V is TRBV12-3 or TRBV12-4; TRBD1 might be the D (6 bases). V shed 10 bases and J shed 11 bases, with 17 bases lying between them. CDR3 length: 11 residues.

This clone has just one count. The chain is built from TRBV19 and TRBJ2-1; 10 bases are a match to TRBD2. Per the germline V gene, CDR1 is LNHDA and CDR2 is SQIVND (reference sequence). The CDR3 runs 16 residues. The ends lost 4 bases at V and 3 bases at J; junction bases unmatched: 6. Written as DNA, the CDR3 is TGTGCCAGTAGTACACTAACTAGCGGGGACTACAATGAGCAGTTCTTC. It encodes CASSTLTSGDYNEQFF.

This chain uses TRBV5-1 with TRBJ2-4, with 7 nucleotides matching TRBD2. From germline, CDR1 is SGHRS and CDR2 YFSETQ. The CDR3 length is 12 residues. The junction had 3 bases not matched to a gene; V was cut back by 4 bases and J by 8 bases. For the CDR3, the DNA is TGCGCCAGCAGCGAGAGCGGGGACATTCAGTACTTC. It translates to CASSESGDIQYF.

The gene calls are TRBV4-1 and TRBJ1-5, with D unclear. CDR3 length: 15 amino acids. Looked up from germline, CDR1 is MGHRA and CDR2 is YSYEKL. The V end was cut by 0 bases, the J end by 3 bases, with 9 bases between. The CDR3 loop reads CASSQDGYPNQPQHF. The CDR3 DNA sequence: TGCGCCAGCAGCCAAGACGGTTACCCCAATCAGCCCCAGCATTTT.

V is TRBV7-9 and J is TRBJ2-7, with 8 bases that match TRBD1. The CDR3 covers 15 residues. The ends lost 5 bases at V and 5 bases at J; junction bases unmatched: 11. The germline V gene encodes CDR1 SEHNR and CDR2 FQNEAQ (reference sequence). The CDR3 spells CASSPGQGLTNEQYF. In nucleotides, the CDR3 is TGTGCCAGCAGCCCAGGACAGGGTTTGACGAACGAGCAGTACTTC.

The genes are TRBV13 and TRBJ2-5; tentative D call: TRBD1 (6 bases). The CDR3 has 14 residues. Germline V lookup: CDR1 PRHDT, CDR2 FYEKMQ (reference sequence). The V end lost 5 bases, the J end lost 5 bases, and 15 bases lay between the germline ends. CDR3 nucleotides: TGTGCCAGCAGCCCACGGACAGCTACTGAGACCCAGTACTTC. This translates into CASSPRTATETQYF.

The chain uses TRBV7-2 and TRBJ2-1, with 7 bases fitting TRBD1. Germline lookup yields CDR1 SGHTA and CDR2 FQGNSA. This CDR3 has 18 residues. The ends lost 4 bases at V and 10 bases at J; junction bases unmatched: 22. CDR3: CASSSKLVAGGFSGEQFF. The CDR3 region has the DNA TGTGCCAGCAGCTCTAAACTAGTTGCAGGGGGTTTTTCGGGGGAGCAGTTCTTC.

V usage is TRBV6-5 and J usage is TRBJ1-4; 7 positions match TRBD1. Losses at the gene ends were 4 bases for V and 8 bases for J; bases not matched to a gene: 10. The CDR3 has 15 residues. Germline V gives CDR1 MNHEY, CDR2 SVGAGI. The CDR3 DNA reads TGTGCCAGCAGTTTAGCCAGGGGGGTTGGAGAAAAACTGTTTTTT. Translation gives CASSLARGVGEKLFF.

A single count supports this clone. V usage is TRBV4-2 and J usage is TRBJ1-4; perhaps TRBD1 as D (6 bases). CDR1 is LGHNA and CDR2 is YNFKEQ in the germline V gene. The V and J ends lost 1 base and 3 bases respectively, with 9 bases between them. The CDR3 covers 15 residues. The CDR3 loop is CASSQAQGSNEKLFF. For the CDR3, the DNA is TGTGCCAGCAGCCAAGCCCAGGGGTCTAATGAAAAACTGTTTTTT.

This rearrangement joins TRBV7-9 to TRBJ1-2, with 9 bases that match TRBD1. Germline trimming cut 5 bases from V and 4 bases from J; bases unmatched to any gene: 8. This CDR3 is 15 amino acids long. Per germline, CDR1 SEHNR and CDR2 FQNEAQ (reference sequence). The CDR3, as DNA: TGTGCCAGCAGCACACAGGGGGCCCGACCCTATGGCTACACCTTC. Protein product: CASSTQGARPYGYTF.

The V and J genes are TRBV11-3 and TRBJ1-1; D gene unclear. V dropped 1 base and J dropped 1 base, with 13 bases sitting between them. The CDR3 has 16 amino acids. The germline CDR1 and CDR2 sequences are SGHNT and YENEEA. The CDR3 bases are TGTGCCAGCAGCTTAGGCTTCCGGGAGTCGAACACTGAAGCTTTCTTT. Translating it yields CASSLGFRESNTEAFF.

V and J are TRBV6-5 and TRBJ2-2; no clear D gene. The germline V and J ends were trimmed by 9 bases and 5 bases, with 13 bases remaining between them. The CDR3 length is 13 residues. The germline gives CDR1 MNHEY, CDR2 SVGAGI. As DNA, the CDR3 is TGTGCCAGTCAGTTGGTCGAAACCGGGGAGCTGTTTTTT. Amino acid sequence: CASQLVETGELFF.